This T cell receptor (beta chain) appears in the sequencing data of a study of T cells in Graves' hyperthyroidism and ophthalmopathy. Overall study: Peripheral blood was obtained at initial diagnosis, preceding any treatment. General study points: Most clonotypes that expanded in the thyroid above 0.001 also showed up in blood.

It was RNA transcripts that yielded the amplified TCR beta CDR3 regions. The TCR CDR3 was amplified in a first-round RT-PCR using the HTBI primer set. One entry per CDR3 protein results from TCRdb running MiXCR on the multiplex PCR reads. The sample comprises a few hundred thousand distinct CDR3 sequences, around 17% of which are singletons, and around 48% rests with the top ten. Graves' hyperthyroidism is called stable when ophthalmopathy does not progress within 18 months. The authors obtained PBMCs from over 8.5 ml of fresh peripheral blood. This clonotype was seen many times. Its specificity is not known. What was sequenced was blood. The receptor comes from a woman aged 45-59 years with Graves' hyperthyroidism.

The CDR3 coding sequence is TGTGCCAGCAGCTTAGAAAACACCCAAGCTTTCTTT. Translating gives CASSLENTQAFF. The gene calls are TRBV11-2 and TRBJ1-1; D unresolved. Germline-derived CDR1 and CDR2 are SGHAT and FQNNGV. Trimming left V 0 bases short and J 9 bases short, with 8 bases between. This CDR3 is 12 amino acids long. Together with reference TRBV11-2 and TRBJ1-1, the CDR3 gives the full variable domain: EAGVAQSPRYKIIEKRQSVAFWCNPISGHATLYWYQQILGQGPKLLIQFQNNGVVDDSQLPKDRFSAERLKGVDSTLKIQPAKLEDSAVYLCASSLENTQAFFGQGTRLTVV.